This T cell receptor (beta chain) is drawn from a study of T cell repertoires in cytomegalovirus infection. Across the whole study: Public TCR beta signatures marked donors with CMV infection and the matching HLA. General observations from the study: The ex vivo response was dominated by HLA-C-restricted CMV-specific TCR beta clonotypes. Summed frequency of public TCR beta families distinguished CMV carriers with the relevant HLA.

Regarding this clonotype: Its antigen is undetermined.

A single record per CDR3 protein comes from TCRdb applying MiXCR to the reads. The data show about 770,000 distinct CDR3 sequences, almost 30% seen once. Germline values: CDR1 LNHNV, CDR2 YYDKDF (reference sequence). CDR3 length: 17 residues. The V end lost 0 bases, the J end lost 0 bases, and 12 bases lay between the germline ends. The chain is built from TRBV15 and TRBJ1-5, with D possibly TRBD1 on 6 matching bases. Sequencing used cultured CD8+ T cells from PBMCs, obtained from culture after CMV antigen stimulation. The TCR sequence derives from a human donor in good health (CMV status not recorded). Some clones in this sample may be carry-over from other donors' samples. CDR3 in amino acids: CATSRDRGGDSNQPQHF. The DNA for the CDR3 is TGTGCCACCAGCAGAGATCGAGGGGGGGATAGCAATCAGCCCCAGCATTTT.